This T cell receptor beta chain was sequenced for a study of cytomegalovirus exposure and HLA in healthy donors. Study observations and caveats: Using a false discovery rate of 0.05, a later analysis showed that approximately 17,000 TCR beta sequences were associated with HLA alleles.

On this clone: The antigen remains undetermined.

Primers: 60 Vbeta forward and 13 Jbeta reverse. Using immunoSEQ multiplex PCR, the repertoire was profiled, and TCRdb retains in-frame clones only, with some absent. The sample lists 100,000 to 150,000 clones; over 60% were seen once. CDR1 SNHLY and CDR2 FYNNEI come from the germline V gene. This CDR3 has 14 amino acids. Healthy individuals who donated bone marrow served as the donors. The sequence derives from a female donor in good health and CMV-seronegative. The chain has TRBV2 and TRBJ2-7; possibly TRBD2 for D (5 bases). The closer fit of TRBJ2-1 to the DNA end suggests the J call may be wrong. Material: PBMCs. Here the CDR3 reads CASSELEEANEQFF. In DNA, the CDR3 is TGTGCCAGCAGTGAGTTGGAGGAGGCCAATGAGCAGTTCTTC.